The clone carrying this T cell receptor (beta chain) was counted a few times. What it binds is unknown. Per the authors' pipeline: After removing out-of-frame reads, 2 million to 2.5 million distinct TCRbeta sequences remained. Measured with immunoSEQ multiplex PCR; TCRdb has only the in-frame clones, and not every one. V, J and clone size derive from that table, while D and trimming were established from the DNA sequence. The sample carries tens of thousands of clones, 70% to 80% recorded once. Single viable CD3+CD4+CD8-CD45RO+ cells were sorted as the memory CD4+ T cells. After thawing, CD4+ T cells were positively selected. These data belong to a study of memory CD4+ T cells and cytomegalovirus serostatus. Looking at the study overall: Of the healthy Belgian adults, fewer than 10 were CMV seropositive and 24 seronegative.

The germline gives CDR1 SGHRS, CDR2 YFSETQ. With 2 bases removed from V and 8 bases from J, the gap between germline ends came to 16 bases. The CDR3 has 14 amino acids. Study-level findings and limits: About 40% of the roughly 160 known CMV-associated TCRbeta sequences appeared in CD4+ memory.

The sequence was obtained from an adult in good health and CMV-seronegative. Sequenced sample: memory CD4+ T cells from blood. The chain recombines TRBV5-1 with TRBJ1-2, with D possibly TRBD1 on 5 matching bases. The CDR3 region has the DNA TGCGCCAGCAGCTTATTAGAGGGGAGTAGCGGCTACACCTTC. Translation gives CASSLLEGSSGYTF.